This passage covers 17 T cell receptor beta chains from one sample sequenced in a study. MiXCR, applied by TCRdb to the 5' RACE reads, yields one record per CDR3 protein. The sample includes tens of thousands of distinct CDR3 sequences, under 20% seen only once; the top ten take around 2.3%. Sequencing was carried out using naive CD4+ T cells sorted from blood. Specified subset: naive CD4+ T cells, CD4+CD45RA+CD25-. Every receptor here comes from a female donor with breast cancer.

The V and J genes are TRBV4-3 and TRBJ1-2; the match to TRBD1 covers 10 bases. The CDR3 is 15 amino acids. J was trimmed by 4 bases and V by 0 bases; bases with no gene match: 2. CDR1 is LGHNA, CDR2 YSLEER, per germline. CDR3 bases: TGCGCCAGCAGCCAAGAGGGACAGGGGACCTATGGCTACACCTTC. Translating gives CASSQEGQGTYGYTF.

In this sample, this clonotype turned up a few times. The rearrangement joins TRBV5-1 to TRBJ2-1, with 9 positions matching TRBD2. CDR3 length: 15 residues. The V gene's germline CDR1 is SGHRS and CDR2 YFSETQ. J lost 7 bases, V lost 4 bases, and 9 bases had no gene match. The CDR3 region has the DNA TGCGCCAGCAGCGGGCGGGGGGGAACGACGAATGAGCAGTTCTTC. Its translation: CASSGRGGTTNEQFF.

This clonotype has more than one count but fewer than ten. The chain links TRBV5-1 to TRBJ1-1, with no clear D. The CDR3 covers 15 residues. CDR1 and CDR2 from the germline V gene are SGHRS and YFSETQ. Trimming removed 1 base from V and 4 bases from J, with 14 bases in between. The CDR3 region is CASSLMAGEITEAFF. DNA for the CDR3: TGCGCCAGCAGCTTGATGGCCGGGGAAATCACTGAAGCTTTCTTT.

This clonotype came up a few times. The rearrangement uses TRBV29-1 and TRBJ2-7; TRBD2 matches at 8 bases. The V segment lost 6 bases and the J segment 5 bases; nucleotides outside the gene matches: 12. Germline-derived CDR1 and CDR2 are SQVTM and ANQGSEA. The CDR3 consists of 14 residues. DNA for the CDR3: TGCAGCGTCGTGGGTCAGCGCGGGGGGCACGAGCAGTACTTC. This codes for CSVVGQRGGHEQYF.

This clonotype appeared a few times. V gene TRBV24-1 combines with J gene TRBJ2-7; D remains unclear. The CDR3 covers 11 residues. Between the trimmed V and J ends, which lost 7 bases and 4 bases, there was a span of 7 bases. Looked up from germline, CDR1 is KGHDR and CDR2 is SFDVKD. DNA for the CDR3: TGTGCCACCAGCCTGCAATACGAGCAGTACTTC. It yields the protein CATSLQYEQYF.

This clonotype was detected many times. The chain has TRBV29-1 and TRBJ1-2, with D unresolved. Looked up from germline, CDR1 is SQVTM and CDR2 is ANQGSEA. Trimming cost V 0 bases and J 8 bases, with 16 bases left between them. The CDR3 is made up of 14 amino acids. For the CDR3, the DNA is TGCAGCGTTGAAGAGGGCACGGGGTTTGGGGGCTACACCTTC. It encodes CSVEEGTGFGGYTF.

This clonotype was detected only a few times. The chain carries TRBV13 and TRBJ1-3; possible D gene TRBD1, 6 bases. The CDR3 has 15 amino acids. The V end was cut by 5 bases, the J end by 1 base, with 12 bases between. CDR1 PRHDT and CDR2 FYEKMQ come from the germline V gene (reference sequence). The CDR3 DNA sequence: TGTGCCAGCAGCACCACCGACAGGTCTGGAAACACCATATATTTT. Residues: CASSTTDRSGNTIYF.

This clonotype was counted many times. The genes are TRBV4-1 and TRBJ2-1, with TRBD2 matching over 15 bases. This CDR3 is built from 16 residues. The V gene end was trimmed by 4 bases and the J gene end by 5 bases; junction bases not matched to a gene: 3. Germline assignment: CDR1 MGHRA and CDR2 YSYEKL. The CDR3 is CASSRTSGRVDNEQFF. The CDR3 DNA is TGCGCCAGCAGCCGGACTAGCGGGAGGGTCGACAATGAGCAGTTCTTC.

The genes are TRBV5-5 and TRBJ2-7, with 8 nucleotides matching TRBD1. The CDR3 extends over 15 amino acids. The germline CDR1 and CDR2 sequences are SGHKS and YYEKEE (reference sequence). After removal of 4 bases from V and 1 base from J, the junction contained 7 bases not matched to a gene. The chain's CDR3 is CASSGRQGRSYEQYF. CDR3 DNA: TGTGCCAGCAGCGGACGACAGGGGAGATCCTACGAGCAGTACTTC.

A word on this clonotype: Likely a read error: the CDR3 ends without its conserved phenylalanine or tryptophan. The V call is TRBV6-1, the J call TRBJ1-2; D gene unclear. V gave up 6 bases and J gave up 7 bases, with 12 bases separating them. The germline CDR1 and CDR2 sequences are MNHNS and SASEGT. The CDR3 loop spans 12 amino acids. The CDR3 loop reads CASSPVRLGYTL. The CDR3 DNA follows: TGTGCCAGCAGCCCCGTTAGACTTGGCTACACCCTC.

This chain links TRBV7-3 with TRBJ2-6, with a weak D call TRBD1 (5 bases). The V end lost 5 bases, the J end lost 0 bases, and 8 bases lay between the germline ends. CDR1 is SGHTA, CDR2 FQGTGA, per germline. This CDR3 region has 15 residues. This CDR3 is CASSLDSSGANVLTF. In DNA, the CDR3 is TGTGCCAGCAGCCTAGACAGCTCTGGGGCCAACGTCCTGACTTTC.

There are a few counts of this clonotype. The CDR3 DNA reads TGTGCCACCAGTGGCCCAGTGTCCTACAATGAGCAGTTCTTC. Its protein product is CATSGPVSYNEQFF. This chain links TRBV24-1 with TRBJ2-1; D is uncertain. Germline assignment: CDR1 KGHDR and CDR2 SFDVKD. Deletions cut 5 bases from V and 1 base from J, with 8 bases between. This CDR3 contains 14 residues.

This sequence joins TRBV7-9 and TRBJ1-1; a possible D gene is TRBD1 (5 bases). The CDR3 spans 17 residues. Trimming took 1 base from V and 1 from J, leaving 16 bases between them. Per germline, CDR1 SEHNR and CDR2 FQNEAQ (reference sequence). CDR3 protein: CASSLGRMWGGNTEAFF. CDR3 DNA: TGTGCCAGCAGCTTAGGGAGAATGTGGGGGGGGAACACTGAAGCTTTCTTT.

This clonotype has more than one count but fewer than ten. J is TRBJ2-5 and V is TRBV7-2; D call uncertain. CDR1 SGHTA and CDR2 FQGNSA come from the germline V gene. V lost 8 bases and J 5 bases, leaving 6 bases between the germline ends. The CDR3 has 10 residues. The DNA of the CDR3 is TGTGCCAGCGGAATGGAGACCCAGTACTTC. Its protein product is CASGMETQYF.

The rearrangement joins TRBV6-6 to TRBJ1-1; TRBD1 might be the D (5 bases). V lost 4 bases to trimming and J lost 1 base, with 16 bases between them. CDR1 MNHNY and CDR2 SVGAGI come from the germline V gene (reference sequence). This CDR3 comprises 16 residues. The CDR3: CASSSRSGGENTEAFF. The CDR3 nucleotides read TGTGCCAGCAGTTCGCGTTCTGGGGGTGAGAACACTGAAGCTTTCTTT.

The chain joins TRBV6-6 to TRBJ2-7; 8 positions match TRBD1. From germline, CDR1 is MNHNY and CDR2 SVGAGI (reference sequence). The V and J ends lost 4 bases and 5 bases, in that order; junction bases with no gene match: 7. This CDR3 is 14 amino acids long. The DNA of the CDR3 is TGTGCCAGCAGTTTCCGGGACAGGTTCCACGAGCAGTACTTC. It specifies CASSFRDRFHEQYF.

This clonotype was recorded many times. The gene calls are TRBV29-1 and TRBJ2-1; 9 bases agree with TRBD2. The germline CDR1 and CDR2 sequences are SQVTM and ANQGSEA. There are 15 residues in the CDR3. The J segment lost 0 bases and the V segment lost 6 bases, leaving 6 bases of the junction unmatched. The CDR3 is CSVQRLAASYNEQFF. In DNA, the CDR3 is TGCAGCGTCCAGAGACTAGCGGCCTCCTACAATGAGCAGTTCTTC.